Listed here is a single TCR beta chain. The sample comes from a study of T cell changes during pregnancy in multiple sclerosis. The data were produced by immunoSEQ multiplex PCR, yet TCRdb's version contains in-frame clones alone and is incomplete. The sample contains tens of thousands of clones, roughly 90% of which appear only once. Germline CDR1 is SGHTA and CDR2 is FQGNSA. The J segment lost 4 bases and the V segment lost 3 bases, leaving 6 bases of the junction unmatched. This CDR3 spans 15 amino acids. V is TRBV7-2 and J is TRBJ2-3, with 8 bases aligning to TRBD2. Specimen: peripheral blood, collected in the third trimester of pregnancy. The source of this sequence is a female donor in good health, enrolled as a control in a pregnancy study. The CDR3 region has the DNA TGTGCCAGCAGCTTGACTAGCGTGGGCCCAGATACGCAGTATTTT. It codes for CASSLTSVGPDTQYF. Full variable domain (remainder filled in from reference TRBV7-2 and TRBJ2-3): GAGVSQSPSNKVTEKGKDVELRCDPISGHTALYWYRQSLGQGLEFLIYFQGNSAPDKSGLPSDRFSAERTGGSVSTLTIQRTQQEDSAVYLCASSLTSVGPDTQYFGPGTRLTVL.